This T cell receptor beta chain derives from a study of shared clonotypes between healthy human individuals. Germline CDR1 SEHNR, CDR2 FQNEAQ (reference sequence). With V trimmed by 1 base and J by 14 bases, 17 bases remained unmatched. The CDR3 loop spans 16 amino acids. This was a deep-level run. Sequencing was performed with immunoSEQ multiplex PCR; in TCRdb, only in-frame clones are kept and a portion is missing. Here the sample spans tens of thousands of clones, about 61% being singletons. On this clone itself: Its specificity is not known.

Overall study findings and caveats: Although depth was large, rarefaction showed that sequencing of the sorted subsets was incomplete. Non-shared clonotypes showed lower generation probabilities than clonotypes common to all four donors.

This TCR came from a man younger than 45 in good health. This sequence joins TRBV7-9 and TRBJ2-1, with TRBD2 matching over 7 bases. What was sequenced was memory CD8+ T cells sorted from blood. Documented subset: CD45RO+ cells pooled with CCR7-negative TemRA cells. This CDR3 reads CASSLDRLAVPGREFF. Written as DNA, the CDR3 is TGTGCCAGCAGCTTAGATCGGCTAGCGGTCCCGGGCAGGGAGTTCTTC. Full variable domain (outside the CDR3, taken from reference TRBV7-9 and TRBJ2-1): DTGVSQNPRHKITKRGQNVTFRCDPISEHNRLYWYRQTLGQGPEFLTYFQNEAQLEKSRLLSDRFSAERPKGSFSTLEIQRTEQGDSAMYLCASSLDRLAVPGREFFGPGTRLTVL.